This entry concerns a single T cell receptor (beta chain). It lacks a known antigen. No much larger clonotype is one base removed from it; base qualities were not supplied. The data belong to a study of cytomegalovirus exposure and HLA in healthy donors (dated by TCRdb to 2016 to 2017). Concerning the study at large: An earlier analysis of 587 of the donors reported under 300 Gb of sequence data and 90 million to 120 million unique TCR beta sequences obtained from some 170 million T cells. An early release covering roughly 640 HLA-typed donors comprised 300 to 350 gigabases of sequencing data and approximately 80 million unique TCR sequences. Among the roughly 430 genotyped donors, around 81% belonged to the genetic ancestry cluster associated with self-reported Caucasian donors. The study aimed to test whether signatures of past pathogen exposure could be identified by cataloging public T cell receptors. The study profiled the T cell repertoires of fewer than 850 subjects by immunosequencing and related them to cytomegalovirus serostatus. In addition to the first cohort of 666 subjects, a separate validation cohort of 120 different subjects was used. The study combined high-throughput TCR immunosequencing, statistical association of individual TCRs with disease status, and machine learning to predict cytomegalovirus infection status. In a later analysis, previously published TCR beta repertoires from some 640 donors were re-analyzed and high-resolution HLA genotyping was added so that TCR occurrence patterns could be studied. Rather than using new phenotypic data, the later analysis identified candidate immune exposures from TCR beta sequences and from how often those sequences occurred across donors. To decide whether each TCR beta V gene segment behaved as functional or pseudogenic, an earlier analysis of approximately 600 of the donors relied on high-throughput TCR beta sequencing. Alongside the repertoire data, information on donor age, sex, ethnicity and CMV serostatus was compiled. A later genetic analysis used genome-wide SNP genotypes for about 65% of the roughly 670 donors, treating that subset as a discovery cohort. Every repertoire in the discovery cohort had been generated on one and the same sequencing platform. HLA typing covered class I and class II loci at four-digit resolution. Typing coverage varied by locus: roughly 620-630 donors for A, B, C, DRB1 and DQB1; some 520 for DQA1; more than 600 for DPA1; 450 to 480 for DPB1. Roughly 5 DR-DQ haplotypes were handled as single units for association and clustering because linkage in the cohort was strong. Among roughly 400 genotyped donors of the cohort, an average of roughly 230,000 unique TCR beta nucleotide sequences was sequenced per donor, of which 15% to 20% were non-productive.

Library preparation employed the immunoSEQ multiplex PCR assay. The multiplex PCR relied on a mix of 60 forward primers for TCR Vbeta segments and 13 reverse primers for TCR Jbeta segments. A multiplex PCR assay on genomic DNA amplified the CDR3 region of rearranged TCR beta genes. The amplified TCR beta libraries were sequenced on the Illumina HiSeq System as 87-base-pair reads. The original methods were these. A later analysis tallied around 80 million unique TCR beta chains across the 660 or so repertoires, and roughly 11 million of those chains were shared by two or more donors. Raw reads were error-corrected and collapsed into unique sequences by a nearest-neighbor algorithm in which closely related sequences were merged to remove PCR and sequencing errors. Alignment of CDR3 sequences to IMGT reference sequences was used to assign V, D and J gene segments. For a sequence to be retained, at least a six-nucleotide match to both a V gene segment and a J gene segment was required. Rearrangements were called productive when the CDR3 lacked stop codons and stayed in frame with V and J; all others were non-productive. Following IMGT convention, CDR3 was defined as the stretch from the second conserved V-encoded cysteine to the conserved J-encoded phenylalanine. In an earlier analysis of around 600 of the donors, sequences lacking an unambiguous match to a single V gene segment were excluded. In an earlier analysis of approximately 500 of the donors, a V segment was called functional when productive rearrangements were above 56.7%, and segregating when the standard deviation between donors exceeded 5%. A statistical classification framework was developed to diagnose cytomegalovirus status using the catalog of TCR beta chain sequences. A later analysis assigned V and J genes by comparing TCR nucleotide sequences with IMGT/GENE-DB human TR gene sequences. The TCRdist pipeline was used in a later analysis to assign CDR3 sequences and most-parsimonious VDJ recombination scenarios. In a later analysis, each TCR beta chain was defined by its CDR3 amino acid sequence together with its V-gene family, and reads lacking a unique V-gene family were excluded. To address suspected cross-contamination and a sequencing artifact, a later analysis removed approximately 590 highly shared, low-generation-probability nucleotide sequences. A later analysis calculated a clonal expansion index for each public chain from normalized within-repertoire ranks of inferred template counts. Generation probabilities in a later analysis came from a VDJ recombination model fitted to out-of-frame rearrangements, and those results were checked against IGoR. In a later analysis, hypergeometric tests were used to score TCR-TCR, TCR-HLA and TCR-CMV co-occurrence, with a repertoire-size bias correction applied to TCR pairs. False discovery rates were estimated in a later analysis by permuting HLA or CMV assignments 20 times. In a later analysis, co-occurring TCRs were grouped using DBSCAN, with TCRdist sequence similarity added in when clustering inside HLA-allele-positive subsets. Repertoires with fewer than 30,000 or more than 120,000 public chains, plus five repertoires with anomalous nucleotide sharing, were excluded from co-occurrence clustering. Drawn from immuneACCESS, this table holds only the in-frame rearrangements with V and J called that TCRdb kept. Clones are partly lost; checked studies trace under half to an unresolved V gene and leave the rest unexplained. V and J calls and clone size are given by that table; D and trimming were obtained from the DNA. The sample table records some 190,000 clones; around 82% of these occur just once. Approximately 14% of the sample is in the top ten clones.

Deletion took 5 bases off V and 2 bases off J, with a span of 13 bases between the germline ends. From its cysteine to its phenylalanine, the CDR3 spans 15 amino acids. Only the CDR3 region is kept as DNA, spanning 45 bases read in frame from base 1. From the germline V gene, CDR1 is LGHNA and CDR2 is YSLEER. Overall study outcomes, separate from this receptor: An earlier analysis of approximately 600 of the donors showed that most TCR beta V segments appeared in productive rearrangements either about 87% or about 30% of the time, which broadly matched IMGT annotations. At a false discovery rate of 0.05, a later analysis linked 16,951 TCR beta sequences to specific HLA alleles. In a later analysis, HLA-associated TCR beta chains were found to be more clonally expanded and to have lower generation probabilities than equally common non-associated chains. In vitro tests confirmed that a few of the cytomegalovirus-associated TCR beta chains recognize cytomegalovirus antigens. Immune exposure information for the cohort was limited to CMV serostatus. A further reported finding was that TCR beta sequences accurately predicted the HLA-A and HLA-B alleles for most subjects in the first cohort. The study gave a list of around 170 TCR beta chains associated with cytomegalovirus. The authors suggested that the approach could potentially be extended to other disease states and immunological phenotypes. A later genetic analysis reported fewer N-insertions in productive TCRs among donors in an Asian-associated ancestry cluster than the approximately 670-donor mean. Some IMGT-functional V segments, including TRBV6-2 and TRBV6-3, could not be distinguished by the 87-base-pair reads and were therefore excluded. A later analysis reported that several top co-occurrence clusters appeared linked to parvovirus B19, influenza, CMV and Epstein-Barr virus. In a later analysis, TCR association rates were found to vary across HLA loci, with the most associated TCRs seen for DRB1 alleles and the fewest for HLA-C alleles. In a later analysis, most CMV-associated TCR beta chains were found to appear HLA-restricted, with HLA associations seemingly driven largely by CMV exposure. Because counts were too low, approximately 18 rarely observed V segments, including chromosome 9 orphons, were excluded from the earlier analysis of 587 of the donors. Most TCR sequences were observed very rarely across donors, whereas some public TCRs were present in many individuals. In this cohort, only TCR beta chains were sequenced, and detectable features were limited by the absence of alpha or paired-chain data. A later genetic analysis associated a missense DCLRE1C variant with V-gene and J-gene trimming of TCR beta chains, and an independent cohort replicated the association. HLA typing was unavailable for some donors at each locus, so association tests used only the typed subset. Presence/absence analyses assumed roughly uniform sequencing depth across donors, an assumption that may not hold. The sequencing pipeline was judged likely to have produced a cluster of highly shared sequence variants as a technical artifact. Cytomegalovirus status was reported to be diagnosed by the classifier with high specificity and sensitivity in both the original and validation cohorts. Linkage disequilibrium might explain the correlated functional status among segregating V segments, but an unknown experimental factor could not be excluded. Strong co-occurrence of HLA alleles, especially DR and DQ, made assigning TCR associations to individual alleles difficult.

In total, fewer than 750 healthy bone marrow donors made up the cohort. At the time of sampling, every cohort member was nominally healthy, though immune exposures that went unrecorded were likely present. The donor tested CMV seropositive, placing the donor among the 289 seropositive members of the cohort. A peripheral blood sample was collected from each donor, and TCR beta sequencing was performed on peripheral blood mononuclear cells. The Qiagen DNeasy Blood Extraction Kit was used to extract genomic DNA from the blood cell samples. This sequence originates from a woman aged 30 to 39 in good health and CMV-seropositive. Sequencing input: PBMCs. The sequence is built from TRBV4-3 and TRBJ1-3; the D gene cannot be resolved reliably. The CDR3 region has the sequence CASSLSRAAGNTIYF. The DNA sequence is as follows: TGCGCCAGCAGCTTGTCGAGGGCCGCTGGAAACACCATATATTTT.